This entry lists 17 T cell receptor beta chains sequenced from one sample in a study of T cells after yellow fever vaccination. TCRdb processed the 5' RACE reads anew with MiXCR; each CDR3 protein has one entry. The sample carries around 600,000 distinct CDR3 sequences, 9% to 15% recorded once. Source: PBMCs, taken on the day of the yellow fever booster vaccination. The receptors were gathered from a man in his thirties or forties who received the YFV17D yellow fever vaccine.

The V and J genes are TRBV12-3 or TRBV12-4 and TRBJ2-3, with D possibly TRBD2 on 6 matching bases. V was pared by 2 bases and J by 4 bases, with 10 bases between. This CDR3 has 14 residues. CDR3 sequence (DNA): TGTGCCAGCAGTTTACAGCGGGCCCCAGATACGCAGTATTTT. Residues: CASSLQRAPDTQYF.

This clonotype was observed a handful of times. The genes are TRBV6-5 and TRBJ2-1; 12 bases are shared with TRBD2. After removal of 3 bases from V and 9 bases from J, the junction contained 6 bases not matched to a gene. This CDR3 spans 15 amino acids. The V gene's germline CDR1 is MNHEY and CDR2 SVGAGI. Written as DNA, the CDR3 is TGTGCCAGCAGTTATGCGACTAGCGGGAGTGGTGAGCAGTTCTTC. Protein sequence: CASSYATSGSGEQFF.

This clonotype was seen a handful of times. J is TRBJ2-7 and V is TRBV9, with D possibly matching TRBD2 (6 bases). The CDR3 spans 14 residues. V was trimmed by 0 bases and J by 4 bases, leaving 11 bases between them. Germline CDR1 is SGDLS and CDR2 is YYNGEE. The CDR3 DNA reads as TGTGCCAGCAGCGTAGGGTCTAGCGCATACGAGCAGTACTTC. This codes for CASSVGSSAYEQYF.

The V and J genes are TRBV15 and TRBJ2-3, with D hard to call. CDR1 is LNHNV, CDR2 YYDKDF, per germline (reference sequence). The CDR3 runs 15 residues. V dropped 0 bases and J dropped 0 bases, with 7 bases sitting between them. In DNA form, the CDR3 reads TGTGCCACCAGCAGAGAGGCGTCTAGCACAGATACGCAGTATTTT. Protein: CATSREASSTDTQYF.

V usage is TRBV12-3 or TRBV12-4 and J usage is TRBJ1-6; 10 bases are a match to TRBD1. This CDR3 spans 15 amino acids. Trimming took 3 bases from V and 9 from J; bases not matched to a gene: 5. The CDR3 protein is CASSLRTGGASPLHF. CDR3 nucleotide sequence: TGTGCCAGCAGTTTGAGGACAGGGGGAGCTTCACCCCTCCACTTT.

This clonotype showed up just a few times. The chain recombines TRBV20-1 with TRBJ2-2; D uncertain. The CDR3 has 14 amino acids. Germline CDR1 is DFQATT and CDR2 is SNEGSKA (reference sequence). The V gene lost 3 bases and the J gene lost 6 bases, with 14 bases spanning the gap. The CDR3 here is CSASRAIGSGELFF. The DNA of the CDR3 is TGCAGTGCTAGCCGGGCAATCGGGTCCGGGGAGCTGTTTTTT.

The chain links TRBV5-6 to TRBJ2-7; D gene ambiguous. CDR3 size: 15 residues. CDR1 and CDR2 from the germline V gene are SGHDT and YYEEEE. The V and J ends lost 2 bases and 3 bases respectively, with 15 bases between them. CDR3 region: CASSFGRRIDYEQYF. The CDR3 DNA is TGTGCCAGCAGCTTCGGCAGACGCATCGACTACGAGCAGTACTTC.

In this sample, this clonotype turned up a few times. The V call is TRBV7-2, the J call TRBJ1-1; D is perhaps TRBD1 (5 bases). The V end was cut by 0 bases, the J end by 0 bases, with 8 bases between. CDR1 is SGHTA, CDR2 FQGNSA, per germline. The CDR3 spans 15 residues. The CDR3 region has the DNA TGTGCCAGCAGCTTAGCGGGGCACATGAACACTGAAGCTTTCTTT. Its protein is CASSLAGHMNTEAFF.

A few counts support this clonotype. The V call is TRBV14, the J call TRBJ1-4; D unresolved. The V and J ends lost 8 bases and 8 bases respectively, with 9 bases between them. This CDR3 is 11 amino acids long. The germline CDR1 and CDR2 sequences are SGHDN and FVKESK. CDR3: CASFHGEKLFF. In DNA, the CDR3 is TGTGCCAGCTTCCACGGAGAAAAACTGTTTTTT.

This clonotype appeared a few times. V usage is TRBV3-1 and J usage is TRBJ1-1; D remains ambiguous. V shed 0 bases and J shed 8 bases, with 10 bases lying between them. This CDR3 has 13 amino acids. Germline V gives CDR1 LGHDT, CDR2 YNNKEL (reference sequence). The CDR3 sequence: CASSQELAAEAFF. In DNA, the CDR3 is TGTGCCAGCAGCCAAGAACTGGCCGCCGAAGCTTTCTTT.

The chain joins TRBV7-2 to TRBJ2-3; TRBD1 is a possible D gene (6 bases). The CDR3 extends over 16 amino acids. The ends were cut back, 1 base at V and 3 bases at J, with 14 bases in the middle. Germline V gene sequence: CDR1 SGHTA, CDR2 FQGNSA. The chain's CDR3 is CASSLVPGAQTDTQYF. The CDR3 DNA sequence: TGTGCCAGCAGCTTAGTCCCAGGGGCGCAAACAGATACGCAGTATTTT.

This clonotype was counted many times. The V and J genes are TRBV5-1 and TRBJ2-1, with D perhaps matching TRBD2 (6 bases). CDR1 and CDR2 from the germline V gene are SGHRS and YFSETQ. This CDR3 has 13 amino acids. With 5 bases removed from V and 10 bases from J, the gap between germline ends came to 16 bases. The CDR3 sequence is CASRGGTLLEQFF. The CDR3 DNA reads as TGCGCCAGCAGGGGCGGGACTCTCCTGGAGCAGTTCTTC.

This clonotype was counted between two and nine times. The chain has TRBV15 and TRBJ1-2; no definite D call. This CDR3 is built from 16 residues. Germline V CDR1 and CDR2: LNHNV, YYDKDF (reference sequence). Trimming removed 1 base at V and 6 bases at J, with 18 bases between. DNA for the CDR3: TGTGCCACCAGCAGAGGCTCTATATCCCGGGAGCATGGCTACACCTTC. Translated: CATSRGSISREHGYTF.

The V gene is TRBV27, the J gene TRBJ2-7, with D tentatively TRBD1 (5 bases). Germline CDR1 and CDR2: MNHEY and SMNVEV (reference sequence). The CDR3 has 13 amino acids. Trimming took off 10 bases at V and 2 bases at J, with 15 bases between the two ends. The CDR3 region has the DNA TGTGCCACCTCTAGGACACCTACCTACGAGCAGTACTTC. This sequence encodes CATSRTPTYEQYF.

This clonotype was counted a few times. V is TRBV10-3 and J is TRBJ2-7; TRBD2 matches at 7 bases. V trimming: 0 bases; J trimming: 7 bases; junction bases outside the gene matches: 6. CDR3 length: 14 amino acids. Per the germline V gene, CDR1 is ENHRY and CDR2 is SYGVKD. The CDR3 is CAISESTGGWEQYF. Here the CDR3 DNA reads TGTGCCATCAGTGAGTCGACGGGGGGATGGGAGCAGTACTTC.

J is TRBJ2-1 and V is TRBV21-1; no check of the table's D call, TRBD1, against the DNA was made. TRBV21-1 is shown as a pseudogene. The CDR3 consists of 15 residues. CDR3 sequence: CASSKASPGVDEQFF. The CDR3 coding sequence is TGTGCCAGCAGCAAAGCGAGCCCGGGGGTCGATGAGCAGTTCTTC.

CDR3 in amino acids: CASSFTLASATNEQFF. CDR3 nucleotide sequence: TGTGCCAGCAGTTTTACTCTCGCCTCCGCGACCAATGAGCAGTTCTTC. The rearrangement links TRBV6-5 to TRBJ2-1; D is uncertain. Germline V CDR1 and CDR2: MNHEY, SVGAGI. The CDR3 is 16 residues long. V was pared by 4 bases and J by 6 bases, with 19 bases between.